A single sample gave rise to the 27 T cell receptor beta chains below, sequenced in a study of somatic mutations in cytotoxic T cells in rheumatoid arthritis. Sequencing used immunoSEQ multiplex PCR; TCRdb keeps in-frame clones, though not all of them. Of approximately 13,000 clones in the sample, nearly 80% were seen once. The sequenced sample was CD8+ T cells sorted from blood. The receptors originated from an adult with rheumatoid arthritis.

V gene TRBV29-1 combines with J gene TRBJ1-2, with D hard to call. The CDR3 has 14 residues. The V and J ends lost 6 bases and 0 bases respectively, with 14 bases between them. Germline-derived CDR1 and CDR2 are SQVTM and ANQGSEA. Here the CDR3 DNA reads TGCAGCGTGGATCATCGGAATACTAACTATGGCTACACCTTC. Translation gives CSVDHRNTNYGYTF.

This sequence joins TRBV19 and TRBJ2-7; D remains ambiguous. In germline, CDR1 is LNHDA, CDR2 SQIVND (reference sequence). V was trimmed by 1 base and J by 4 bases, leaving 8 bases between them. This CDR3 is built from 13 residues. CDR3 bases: TGTGCCAGTAGTATAGTCCATGGATACGAGCAGTACTTC. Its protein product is CASSIVHGYEQYF.

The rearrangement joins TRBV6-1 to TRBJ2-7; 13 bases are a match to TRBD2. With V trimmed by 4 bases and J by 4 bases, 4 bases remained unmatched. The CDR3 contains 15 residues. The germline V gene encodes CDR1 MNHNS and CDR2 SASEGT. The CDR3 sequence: CASSAGLAGVYEQYF. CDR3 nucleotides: TGTGCCAGCAGTGCAGGACTAGCGGGAGTTTACGAGCAGTACTTC.

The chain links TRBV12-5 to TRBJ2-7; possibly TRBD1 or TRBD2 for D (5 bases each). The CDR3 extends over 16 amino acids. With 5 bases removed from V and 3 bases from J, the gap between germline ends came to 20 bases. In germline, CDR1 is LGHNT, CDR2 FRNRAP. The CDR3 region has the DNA TGTGCTAGTGGTATTACCGGGACGGACGTTAACTACGAGCAGTACTTC. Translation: CASGITGTDVNYEQYF.

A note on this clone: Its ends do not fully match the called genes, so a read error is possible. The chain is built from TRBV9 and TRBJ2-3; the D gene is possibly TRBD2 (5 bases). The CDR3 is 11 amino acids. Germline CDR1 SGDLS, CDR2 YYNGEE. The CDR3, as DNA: TGTGCCAGCAGCGGTGGCGGGTCCCTCCATTTT. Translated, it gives CASSGGGSLHF.

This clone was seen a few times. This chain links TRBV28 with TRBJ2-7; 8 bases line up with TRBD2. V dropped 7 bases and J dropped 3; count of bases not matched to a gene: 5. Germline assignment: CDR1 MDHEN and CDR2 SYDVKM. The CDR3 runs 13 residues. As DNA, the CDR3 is TGTGCCAGCACCGATAGCGGGAACTACGAGCAGTACTTC. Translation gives CASTDSGNYEQYF. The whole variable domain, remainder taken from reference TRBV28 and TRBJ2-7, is DVKVTQSSRYLVKRTGEKVFLECVQDMDHENMFWYRQDPGLGLRLIYFSYDVKMKEKGDIPEGYSVSREKKERFSLILESASTNQTSMYLCASTDSGNYEQYFGPGTRLTVT.

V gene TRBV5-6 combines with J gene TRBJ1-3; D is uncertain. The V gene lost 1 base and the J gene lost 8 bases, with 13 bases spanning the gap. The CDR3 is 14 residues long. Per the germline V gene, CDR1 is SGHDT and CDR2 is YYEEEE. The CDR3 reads CASSLRDSGHTIYF. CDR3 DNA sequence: TGTGCCAGCAGCTTGCGGGATTCGGGTCACACCATATATTTT.

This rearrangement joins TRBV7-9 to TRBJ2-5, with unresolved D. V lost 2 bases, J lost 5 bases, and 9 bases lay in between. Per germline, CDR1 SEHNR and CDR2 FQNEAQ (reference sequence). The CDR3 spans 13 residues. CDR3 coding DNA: TGTGCCAGCAGCTTAATGAACATGGAGACCCAGTACTTC. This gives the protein CASSLMNMETQYF. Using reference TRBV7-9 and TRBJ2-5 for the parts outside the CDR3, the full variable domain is DTGVSQNPRHKITKRGQNVTFRCDPISEHNRLYWYRQTLGQGPEFLTYFQNEAQLEKSRLLSDRFSAERPKGSFSTLEIQRTEQGDSAMYLCASSLMNMETQYFGPGTRLLVL.

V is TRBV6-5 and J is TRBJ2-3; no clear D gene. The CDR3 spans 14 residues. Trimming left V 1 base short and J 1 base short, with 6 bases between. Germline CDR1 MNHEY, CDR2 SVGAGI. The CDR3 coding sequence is TGTGCCAGCAGTTACTTCGGTGGCACAGATACGCAGTATTTT. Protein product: CASSYFGGTDTQYF.

Written as DNA, the CDR3 is TGTGCCTGGAGCGGCGGGGGGGGACCCTACGAGCAGTACTTC. Protein: CAWSGGGGPYEQYF. The V call is TRBV30, the J call TRBJ2-7; 9 nucleotides line up with TRBD2. Germline V gene lookup returns CDR1 GTSNPN and CDR2 SVGIG (reference sequence). The CDR3 is 14 amino acids. Unmatched junction bases numbered 5, after V lost 3 bases and J lost 2 bases.

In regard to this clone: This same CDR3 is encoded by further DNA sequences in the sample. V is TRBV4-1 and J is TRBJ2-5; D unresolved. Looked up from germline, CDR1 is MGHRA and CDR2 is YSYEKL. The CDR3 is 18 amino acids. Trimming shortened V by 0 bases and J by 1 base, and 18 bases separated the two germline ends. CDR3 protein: CASSQDDQRAGIQETQYF. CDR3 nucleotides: TGCGCCAGCAGCCAAGATGATCAAAGGGCCGGTATCCAAGAGACCCAGTACTTC.

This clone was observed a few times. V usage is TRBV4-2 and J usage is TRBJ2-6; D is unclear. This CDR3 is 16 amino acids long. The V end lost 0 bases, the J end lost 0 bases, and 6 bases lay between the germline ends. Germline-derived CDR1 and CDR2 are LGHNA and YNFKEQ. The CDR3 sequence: CASSQDTASGANVLTF. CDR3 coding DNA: TGTGCCAGCAGCCAAGATACCGCCTCTGGGGCCAACGTCCTGACTTTC.

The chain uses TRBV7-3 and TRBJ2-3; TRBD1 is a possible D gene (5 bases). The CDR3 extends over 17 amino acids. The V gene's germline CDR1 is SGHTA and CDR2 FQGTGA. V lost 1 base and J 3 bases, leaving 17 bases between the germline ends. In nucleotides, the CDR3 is TGTGCCAGCAGCTTAAATCCTTATTTAGGGGATACAGATACGCAGTATTTT. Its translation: CASSLNPYLGDTDTQYF.

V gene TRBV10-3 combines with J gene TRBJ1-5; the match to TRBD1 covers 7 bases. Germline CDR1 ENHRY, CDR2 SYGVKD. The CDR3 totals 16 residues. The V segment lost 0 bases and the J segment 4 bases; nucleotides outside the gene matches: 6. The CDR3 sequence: CAISESDREGNQPQHF. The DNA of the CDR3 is TGTGCCATCAGTGAGTCTGACAGGGAAGGGAATCAGCCCCAGCATTTT.

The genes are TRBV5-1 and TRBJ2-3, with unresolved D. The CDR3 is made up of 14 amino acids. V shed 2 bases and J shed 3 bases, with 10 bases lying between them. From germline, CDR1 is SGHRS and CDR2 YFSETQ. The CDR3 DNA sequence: TGCGCCAGCAGCTTCGATAAGGGAACAGATACGCAGTATTTT. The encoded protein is CASSFDKGTDTQYF.

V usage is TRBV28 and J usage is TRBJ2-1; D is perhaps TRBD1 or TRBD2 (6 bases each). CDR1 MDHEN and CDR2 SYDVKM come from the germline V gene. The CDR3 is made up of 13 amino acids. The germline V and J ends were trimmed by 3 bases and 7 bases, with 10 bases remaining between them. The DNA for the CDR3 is TGTGCCAGCAGTTTCCAGGGGAGGAATGAGCAGTTCTTC. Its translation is CASSFQGRNEQFF.

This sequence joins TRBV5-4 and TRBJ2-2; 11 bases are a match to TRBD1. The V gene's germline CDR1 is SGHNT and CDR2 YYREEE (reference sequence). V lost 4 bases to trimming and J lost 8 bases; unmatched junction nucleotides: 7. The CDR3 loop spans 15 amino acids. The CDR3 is CASSLWTGGSGELFF. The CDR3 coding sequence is TGTGCCAGCAGCCTTTGGACAGGGGGCTCGGGGGAGCTGTTTTTT.

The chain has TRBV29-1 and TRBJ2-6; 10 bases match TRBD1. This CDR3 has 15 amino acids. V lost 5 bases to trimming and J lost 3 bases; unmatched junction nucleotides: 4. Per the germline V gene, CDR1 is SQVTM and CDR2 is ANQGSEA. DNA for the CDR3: TGCAGCGTTTCGGGGGACAGGGGTGGGGCCAACGTCCTGACTTTC. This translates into CSVSGDRGGANVLTF.

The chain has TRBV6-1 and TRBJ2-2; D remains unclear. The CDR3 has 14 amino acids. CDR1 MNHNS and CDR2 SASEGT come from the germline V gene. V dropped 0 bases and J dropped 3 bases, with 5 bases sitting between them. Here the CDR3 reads CASSEAADTGELFF. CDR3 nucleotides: TGTGCCAGCAGTGAAGCGGCTGACACCGGGGAGCTGTTTTTT.

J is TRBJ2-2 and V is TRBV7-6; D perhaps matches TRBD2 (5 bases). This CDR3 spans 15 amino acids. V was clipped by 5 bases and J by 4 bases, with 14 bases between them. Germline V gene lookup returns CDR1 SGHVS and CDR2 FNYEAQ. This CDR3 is CASSPEGRGTGELFF. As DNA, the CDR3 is TGTGCCAGCAGCCCCGAAGGGAGAGGCACCGGGGAGCTGTTTTTT.

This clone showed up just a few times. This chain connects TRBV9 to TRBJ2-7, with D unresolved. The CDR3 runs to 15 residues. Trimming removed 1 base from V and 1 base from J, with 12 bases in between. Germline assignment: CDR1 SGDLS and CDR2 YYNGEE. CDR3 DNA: TGTGCCAGCAGCGTATCCGAGACCCCATCCTACGAGCAGTACTTC. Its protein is CASSVSETPSYEQYF.

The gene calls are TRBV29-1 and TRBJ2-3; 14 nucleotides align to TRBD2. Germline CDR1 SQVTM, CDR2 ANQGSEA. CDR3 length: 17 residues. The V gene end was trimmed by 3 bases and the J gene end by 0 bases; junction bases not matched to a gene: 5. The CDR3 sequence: CSVDGLAGGRSTDTQYF. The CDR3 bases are TGCAGCGTTGACGGACTAGCGGGAGGCCGTAGCACAGATACGCAGTATTTT.

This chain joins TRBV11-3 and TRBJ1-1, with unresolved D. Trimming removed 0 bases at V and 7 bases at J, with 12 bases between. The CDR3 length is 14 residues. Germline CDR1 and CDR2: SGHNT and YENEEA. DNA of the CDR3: TGTGCCAGCAGCTTAGATCAGAGAAGAGATGAAGCTTTCTTT. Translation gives CASSLDQRRDEAFF.

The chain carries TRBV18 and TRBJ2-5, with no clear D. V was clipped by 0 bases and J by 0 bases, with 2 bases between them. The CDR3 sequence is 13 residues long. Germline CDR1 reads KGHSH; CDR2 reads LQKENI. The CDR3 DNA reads TGTGCCAGCTCACCACCCTACCAAGAGACCCAGTACTTC. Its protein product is CASSPPYQETQYF.

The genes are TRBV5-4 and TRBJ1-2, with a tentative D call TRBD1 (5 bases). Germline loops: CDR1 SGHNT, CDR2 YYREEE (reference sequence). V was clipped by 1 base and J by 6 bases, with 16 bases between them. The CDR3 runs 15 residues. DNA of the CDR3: TGTGCCAGCAGCTTGTGGGGCAGGACCTATCATGGCTACACCTTC. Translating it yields CASSLWGRTYHGYTF.

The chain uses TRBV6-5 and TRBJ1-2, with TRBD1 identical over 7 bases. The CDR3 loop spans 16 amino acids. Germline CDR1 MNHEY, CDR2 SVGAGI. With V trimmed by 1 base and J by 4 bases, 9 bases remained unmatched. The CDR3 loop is CASSYYRGKGSYGYTF. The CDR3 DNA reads TGTGCCAGCAGTTACTACAGGGGTAAGGGGTCCTATGGCTACACCTTC.

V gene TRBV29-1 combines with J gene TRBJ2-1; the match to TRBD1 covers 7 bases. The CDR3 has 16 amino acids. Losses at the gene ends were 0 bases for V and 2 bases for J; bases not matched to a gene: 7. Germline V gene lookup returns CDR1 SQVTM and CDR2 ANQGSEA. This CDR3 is CSVEDTRDRPYNEQFF. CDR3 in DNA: TGCAGCGTTGAAGACACCCGGGACAGACCCTACAATGAGCAGTTCTTC.